A single sample is the source of the 8 T cell receptor beta chains below, sequenced in a study of cytomegalovirus exposure and HLA in healthy donors (TCRdb year 2017). The library was produced with the immunoSEQ multiplex PCR assay. Drawn from immuneACCESS, this table holds only the in-frame rearrangements with V and J called that TCRdb kept. Clones are partly lost; checked studies trace under half to an unresolved V gene and leave the rest unexplained. The sample table shows about 200,000 clones, and around 88% are seen once. The ten largest clones add up to 2.9% of the sample. Sample: PBMCs. Receptors were obtained from a woman aged 18-35 years in good health and CMV-seronegative.

This chain joins TRBV2 and TRBJ2-3; 10 bases line up with TRBD1. The germline V gene has CDR1 SNHLY and CDR2 FYNNEI. Trimming took 4 bases from V and 4 from J; bases not matched to a gene: 8. This CDR3 has 16 amino acids. This CDR3 is CASSGPGQGRADTQYF. Written as DNA, the CDR3 is TGTGCCAGCAGTGGACCGGGACAGGGGCGGGCAGATACGCAGTATTTT.

A single count supports this clone. The chain recombines TRBV28 with TRBJ2-5; D remains ambiguous. The CDR3 spans 14 residues. Per germline, CDR1 MDHEN and CDR2 SYDVKM. V was shortened by 2 bases and J by 2 bases, with 9 bases between the two germline ends. This CDR3 is CASSLTATQETQYF. DNA of the CDR3: TGTGCCAGCAGTTTAACAGCTACTCAAGAGACCCAGTACTTC.

The chain recombines TRBV28 with TRBJ2-1, with D possibly TRBD1 on 6 matching bases. V lost 2 bases to trimming and J lost 6 bases, with 8 bases between them. This CDR3 is 13 amino acids long. Germline lookup yields CDR1 MDHEN and CDR2 SYDVKM. CDR3 sequence reads: CASSLPTGNEQFF. The CDR3 DNA reads as TGTGCCAGCAGTTTACCGACAGGCAATGAGCAGTTCTTC. Combining the CDR3 with reference TRBV28 and TRBJ2-1 gives the whole variable domain DVKVTQSSRYLVKRTGEKVFLECVQDMDHENMFWYRQDPGLGLRLIYFSYDVKMKEKGDIPEGYSVSREKKERFSLILESASTNQTSMYLCASSLPTGNEQFFGPGTRLTVL.

This clone was picked up one time. The chain employs TRBV27 and TRBJ2-7; TRBD2 aligns across 8 bases. J was trimmed by 3 bases and V by 4 bases; bases with no gene match: 11. CDR1 MNHEY and CDR2 SMNVEV come from the germline V gene (reference sequence). The CDR3 length is 16 residues. CDR3 nucleotides: TGTGCCAGCAGTTCCCAGCTGCACCTAGCGGGCTACGAGCAGTACTTC. Amino acid sequence: CASSSQLHLAGYEQYF.

The V and J genes are TRBV6-5 and TRBJ2-7, with 11 nucleotides matching TRBD2. The CDR3 covers 15 residues. V lost 0 bases, J lost 4 bases, and 2 bases stayed unmatched. Germline-derived CDR1 and CDR2 are MNHEY and SVGAGI. CDR3 nucleotide sequence: TGTGCCAGCAGTTACTCCCTAGCGGGAGGATACGAGCAGTACTTC. This gives the protein CASSYSLAGGYEQYF.

The gene calls are TRBV7-2 and TRBJ2-1, with TRBD2 identical over 7 bases. Germline CDR1 reads SGHTA; CDR2 reads FQGNSA. The CDR3 length is 16 residues. Trimming took 4 bases from V and 4 from J; bases not matched to a gene: 10. The CDR3 reads CASSSSGTGGYNEQFF. CDR3 nucleotide sequence: TGTGCCAGCAGCTCCTCCGGGACCGGGGGGTACAATGAGCAGTTCTTC.

V is TRBV19 and J is TRBJ2-2, with D perhaps matching TRBD1 (5 bases). V was pared by 9 bases and J by 5 bases, with 13 bases between. Per germline, CDR1 LNHDA and CDR2 SQIVND (reference sequence). This CDR3 has 13 residues. CDR3 region: CASRVGLTGELFF. The CDR3 DNA sequence: TGTGCCAGCAGGGTTGGTTTGACCGGGGAGCTGTTTTTT.

The rearrangement links TRBV9 to TRBJ2-7; D unclear. CDR3 length: 14 amino acids. The germline CDR1 and CDR2 sequences are SGDLS and YYNGEE. V lost 0 bases and J 4 bases, leaving 11 bases between the germline ends. CDR3 sequence reads: CASSVGPATYEQYF. DNA of the CDR3: TGTGCCAGCAGCGTAGGACCAGCGACGTACGAGCAGTACTTC.